The T cell receptor (beta chain) described here comes from a study of T cell repertoires in cytomegalovirus infection. Overall study: TCR beta signatures that were public indicated CMV infection and matching HLA type. Regarding the study as a whole: Dominant in the ex vivo response were TCR beta clonotypes restricted by HLA-C and specific for CMV. The study identified carriers of CMV plus the relevant HLA from cumulative public TCR beta family frequency.

TCRdb recomputed calls from the reads with MiXCR, one row per CDR3 protein. This table has about 490,000 distinct CDR3 sequences, about 11% appearing once. This clonotype was detected many times. Its specificity is not known. CDR1 is LGHDT, CDR2 YNNKEL, per germline (reference sequence). This CDR3 is 13 amino acids long. Deletions cut 3 bases from V and 6 bases from J, with 9 bases between. What was sequenced was PBMCs. The J gene is TRBJ2-1, the V gene TRBV3-1, with a weak D call TRBD1 (5 bases). The receptor was isolated from a human donor in good health (CMV status not recorded). Some clones in this sample may be carry-over from other donors' samples. The CDR3: CASSHRVGNEQFF. For the CDR3, the DNA is TGTGCCAGCAGCCACAGGGTCGGCAATGAGCAGTTCTTC.